The next 6 T cell receptor beta chains were all read from a single sample in a study of shared clonotypes between healthy human individuals. Generated by immunoSEQ multiplex PCR, the TCRdb table keeps only in-frame clones and is missing some. The data contain around 1.5 million clones, under 99% of them singletons. The specimen sequenced was naive CD4+ T cells sorted from blood. Sample subset: CD45RA+ positively selected. These TCRs come from a man younger than 45 in good health.

The chain employs TRBV23-1 and TRBJ2-4; tentative D call: TRBD2 (6 bases). TRBV23-1 is sorted into the ORF group, with uncertain function. The V and J ends lost 4 bases and 11 bases respectively, with 18 bases between them. CDR3 length: 14 residues. The CDR3 nucleotides are TGCGCCAGCAGTCGGGACTCTTCCCTCTCCTTTCAGTACTTC. This sequence encodes CASSRDSSLSFQYF.

This chain uses TRBV27 with TRBJ2-6; 8 nucleotides line up with TRBD2. J lost 0 bases, V lost 7 bases, and 11 bases had no gene match. CDR3 length equals 18 residues. CDR1 and CDR2 from the germline V gene are MNHEY and SMNVEV (reference sequence). The CDR3 protein is CASTFTPGGDSGANVLTF. In DNA form, the CDR3 reads TGTGCCAGCACCTTCACTCCCGGGGGGGACTCTGGGGCCAACGTCCTGACTTTC.

For this clone: This same CDR3 is encoded by further DNA sequences in the sample. CDR3 region: CAISESPEGTQYF. The CDR3 DNA sequence: TGTGCCATCAGTGAGTCCCCGGAAGGGACCCAGTACTTC. This chain connects TRBV10-3 to TRBJ2-5, with D unresolved. The V and J ends lost 0 bases and 7 bases respectively, with 9 bases between them. The CDR3 runs to 13 residues. Germline CDR1 reads ENHRY; CDR2 reads SYGVKD.

The chain links TRBV14 to TRBJ2-2, with 8 bases lining up with TRBD1. Losses at the gene ends were 1 base for V and 6 bases for J; bases not matched to a gene: 1. The CDR3 runs 14 residues. Germline values: CDR1 SGHDN, CDR2 FVKESK. This CDR3 is CASSQAQGAGELFF. In nucleotides, the CDR3 is TGTGCCAGCAGCCAAGCACAGGGGGCCGGGGAGCTGTTTTTT.

The V and J genes are TRBV5-1 and TRBJ2-2, with D unclear. Trimming removed 1 base at V and 0 bases at J, with 7 bases between. CDR1 SGHRS and CDR2 YFSETQ come from the germline V gene. The CDR3 runs to 15 residues. The CDR3: CASSLSVANTGELFF. DNA of the CDR3: TGCGCCAGCAGCTTGAGCGTGGCGAACACCGGGGAGCTGTTTTTT.

This clone has just one count. This rearrangement joins TRBV2 to TRBJ2-5; D call uncertain. Trimming stripped 2 bases from V and 0 bases from J, with 4 bases between. The length of the CDR3 is 13 residues. The germline V gene has CDR1 SNHLY and CDR2 FYNNEI. The CDR3: CASSEQNQETQYF. In nucleotides, the CDR3 is TGTGCCAGCAGTGAACAGAACCAAGAGACCCAGTACTTC.